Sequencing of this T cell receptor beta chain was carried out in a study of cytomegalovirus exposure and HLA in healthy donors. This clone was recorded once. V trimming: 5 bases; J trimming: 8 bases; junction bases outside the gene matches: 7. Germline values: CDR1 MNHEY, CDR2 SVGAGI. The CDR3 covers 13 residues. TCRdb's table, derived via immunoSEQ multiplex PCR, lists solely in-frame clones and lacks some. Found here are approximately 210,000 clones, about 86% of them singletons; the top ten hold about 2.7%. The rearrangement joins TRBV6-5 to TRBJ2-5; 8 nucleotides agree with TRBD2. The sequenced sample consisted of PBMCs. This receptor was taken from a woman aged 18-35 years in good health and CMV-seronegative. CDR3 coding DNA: TGTGCCAGCAGTGCGGGCCTAGCGGGTACCCAGTACTTC. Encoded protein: CASSAGLAGTQYF.